This T cell receptor (beta chain) was obtained from a study of cytomegalovirus exposure and HLA in healthy donors (dated by TCRdb to 2015 to 2018). Looking at the study overall: An earlier analysis of several hundred of the donors reported approximately 300 Gb of sequence data and 117 million unique TCR beta sequences from roughly 200 million T cells. An early release that covered 500 to 800 HLA-typed donors contained approximately 300 gigabases of sequencing data and 65 million to 100 million unique TCR sequences. Among the roughly 410 genotyped donors, approximately 82% belonged to the genetic ancestry cluster associated with self-reported Caucasian donors. The study aimed to test whether signatures of past pathogen exposure could be identified by cataloging public T cell receptors. Using immunosequencing, the study profiled T cell repertoires from about 620 subjects and related those repertoires to cytomegalovirus serostatus. A separate validation cohort of roughly 120 different subjects was used in addition to the approximately 640-subject first cohort. High-throughput TCR immunosequencing, statistical association of individual TCRs with disease status, and machine learning were combined to predict cytomegalovirus infection status. A later analysis re-examined previously published TCR beta repertoires from hundreds of donors and added high-resolution HLA genotyping to investigate patterns of TCR occurrence. The later analysis used no new phenotypic data to find candidate immune exposures, relying instead on TCR beta sequences and their occurrence across donors. An earlier analysis of around 580 of the donors used high-throughput TCR beta sequencing to judge whether each TCR beta V gene segment behaved as functional or pseudogenic. Donor age, sex, ethnicity and CMV serostatus were compiled alongside the repertoire data. A later genetic analysis used genome-wide SNP genotypes for about 60% of the 666 donors, treating that subset as a discovery cohort. All discovery cohort repertoires had been generated on a single sequencing platform. HLA typing covered class I and class II loci at four-digit resolution. The number of donors typed differed by locus, with roughly 620-640 for A, B, C, DRB1 and DQB1, around 560 for DQA1, 606 for DPA1, and some 450 for DPB1. Because of strong linkage in the cohort, roughly 5 DR-DQ haplotypes were treated as single units for association and clustering. Across around 400 genotyped donors of the cohort, an average of approximately 220,000 unique TCR beta nucleotide sequences per donor were sequenced, and roughly 17% of those sequences were non-productive.

Library preparation used the immunoSEQ multiplex PCR assay. The multiplex PCR relied on a mix of 60 forward primers for TCR Vbeta segments and 13 reverse primers for TCR Jbeta segments. The CDR3 region of rearranged TCR beta genes was amplified from genomic DNA with a multiplex PCR assay. Amplified TCR beta libraries were sequenced as 87-base-pair reads on the Illumina HiSeq System. The authors' analysis ran thus. In a later analysis, some 80 million unique TCR beta chains were counted across the 690 or so repertoires, and roughly 10 million of these chains were shared by at least two donors. Raw reads were error-corrected and collapsed into unique sequences by a nearest-neighbor algorithm in which closely related sequences were merged to remove PCR and sequencing errors. V, D and J gene segments were assigned by aligning CDR3 sequences to IMGT reference sequences. For a sequence to be retained, a match of at least six nucleotides to both a V gene segment and a J gene segment was required. A rearrangement was called productive if the CDR3 had no stop codons and remained in frame with V and J, and every other rearrangement was called non-productive. CDR3 was defined by IMGT convention, running from the second conserved V-encoded cysteine to the conserved J-encoded phenylalanine. The earlier analysis of a few hundred of the donors excluded sequences that lacked an unambiguous match to a single V gene segment. In an earlier analysis of around 600 of the donors, V segments were called functional above 56.7% productive rearrangements and were called segregating when the between-donor standard deviation exceeded 5%. A statistical classification framework was built for diagnosing cytomegalovirus status from the catalog of TCR beta chain sequences. V and J gene assignment, in a later analysis, came from comparing TCR nucleotide sequences with IMGT/GENE-DB human TR gene sequences. Using the TCRdist pipeline, a later analysis assigned CDR3 sequences along with most-parsimonious VDJ recombination scenarios. In a later analysis, each TCR beta chain was defined by its CDR3 amino acid sequence together with its V-gene family, and reads lacking a unique V-gene family were excluded. In a later analysis, 500 to 700 highly shared, low-generation-probability nucleotide sequences were removed to address suspected cross-contamination and a sequencing artifact. In a later analysis, a clonal expansion index was calculated for each public chain from normalized within-repertoire ranks of inferred template counts. In a later analysis, generation probabilities were computed using a VDJ recombination model fitted to out-of-frame rearrangements, and the results were checked against IGoR. In a later analysis, hypergeometric tests were used to score TCR-TCR, TCR-HLA and TCR-CMV co-occurrence, with a repertoire-size bias correction applied to TCR pairs. False discovery rates were estimated in a later analysis by permuting HLA or CMV assignments 20 times. In a later analysis, co-occurring TCRs were grouped with DBSCAN, and TCRdist sequence similarity was added when clustering was performed within HLA-allele-positive subsets. For co-occurrence clustering, repertoires with fewer than 30,000 or more than 120,000 public chains were excluded, along with four to six repertoires with anomalous nucleotide sharing. The table was pulled from immuneACCESS by TCRdb, which kept in-frame rearrangements only. Such tables lose some clones; where checked, under half of the loss comes from unresolved V genes, and the rest has no known cause. For V, J and clone size, that table is used; D and trimming come from the DNA. Counted in this sample were 80,000 to 100,000 clones; 70% to 75% of them appeared once. Together, the top ten hold approximately 15% of the sample.

The V and J ends are trimmed by 3 bases and 1 base, leaving 9 bases between them. The CDR3 covers 14 residues, taking in both the cysteine and the phenylalanine. Only the CDR3 portion is preserved as DNA: 42 bases, with reading frame beginning at the first base. The CDR1 and CDR2 encoded by the germline V gene are LGHNT and FRNRAP. With respect to this clone: What antigen it recognizes has not been identified. There are no base qualities to consult, and no much larger clone falls within one base.

The investigation overall reported the following: Because some donors lacked HLA typing at each locus, the association tests relied only on the typed subset. The authors suggested that the approach could potentially be generalized to other disease states and immunological phenotypes. Specific HLA alleles were associated with roughly 16,000 TCR beta sequences at a false discovery rate of 0.05 in a later analysis. In a later analysis, most CMV-associated TCR beta chains were found to appear HLA-restricted, with HLA associations seemingly driven largely by CMV exposure. A further reported finding was that TCR beta sequences accurately predicted the HLA-A and HLA-B alleles for most subjects in the first cohort. The study gave a list of 150 to 200 TCR beta chains associated with cytomegalovirus. Only TCR beta chains were sequenced in this cohort, and the absence of alpha or paired-chain data limited detectable features. Some IMGT-functional V segments, including TRBV6-2 and TRBV6-3, could not be distinguished by the 87-base-pair reads and were therefore excluded. A group of highly shared sequence variants was considered likely to be a technical artifact of the sequencing pipeline. In vitro tests confirmed that three of the cytomegalovirus-associated TCR beta chains recognize cytomegalovirus antigens. While some public TCRs were present in many individuals, most TCR sequences turned up only very rarely across donors. Because counts were too low, about 15 rarely observed V segments, including chromosome 9 orphons, were left out of the earlier analysis of 500 to 650 of the donors. Sequencing depth was assumed to be roughly uniform across donors in the presence/absence analyses, though that assumption may not hold. Broadly in line with IMGT annotations, most TCR beta V segments showed up in productive rearrangements about 90% or about 30% of the time in an earlier analysis of approximately 640 of the donors. An association between a missense DCLRE1C variant and V-gene and J-gene trimming of TCR beta chains was found in a later genetic analysis and replicated in an independent cohort. CMV serostatus was the only immune exposure information available for the cohort. The classifier was reported to diagnose cytomegalovirus status with high specificity and sensitivity in both the original cohort and the validation cohort. A later genetic analysis reported fewer N-insertions in productive TCRs among donors in an Asian-associated ancestry cluster than the roughly 690-donor mean. Several of the top co-occurrence clusters appeared to be linked to parvovirus B19, influenza, CMV and Epstein-Barr virus, according to a later analysis. Linkage disequilibrium might explain the correlated functional status among segregating V segments, but an unknown experimental factor could not be excluded. According to a later analysis, TCR association rates differed among HLA loci, with DRB1 alleles showing the most associated TCRs and HLA-C alleles showing the fewest. When HLA alleles, especially DR and DQ, strongly co-occurred, TCR associations were difficult to assign to individual alleles. In a later analysis, HLA-associated TCR beta chains showed more clonal expansion and lower generation probabilities than non-associated chains that were equally common.

In total, 500 to 700 healthy bone marrow donors made up the cohort. At the time of sampling, every cohort member was nominally healthy, though immune exposures that went unrecorded were likely present. The donor was CMV seropositive and was included in the group of 300 or so seropositive cohort members. Each donor provided a peripheral blood sample, and peripheral blood mononuclear cells were used for TCR beta sequencing. The Qiagen DNeasy Blood Extraction Kit was used to extract genomic DNA from the blood cell samples. The source is a woman under 30 in good health and CMV-seropositive. This sequence uses TRBV12-5 and TRBJ1-1, with TRBD1 as a weak D call on 5 bases. Input material: PBMCs. CDR3 loop: CASGLGGANTEAFF. The base sequence is TGTGCTAGTGGTTTAGGAGGGGCGAACACTGAAGCTTTCTTT. The CDR3 plus the reference TRBV12-5 and TRBJ1-1 genes for the other parts give the full variable domain: DARVTQTPRHKVTEMGQEVTMRCQPILGHNTVFWYRQTMMQGLELLAYFRNRAPLDDSGMPKDRFSAEMPDATLATLKIQPSEPRDSAVYFCASGLGGANTEAFFGQGTRLTVV.